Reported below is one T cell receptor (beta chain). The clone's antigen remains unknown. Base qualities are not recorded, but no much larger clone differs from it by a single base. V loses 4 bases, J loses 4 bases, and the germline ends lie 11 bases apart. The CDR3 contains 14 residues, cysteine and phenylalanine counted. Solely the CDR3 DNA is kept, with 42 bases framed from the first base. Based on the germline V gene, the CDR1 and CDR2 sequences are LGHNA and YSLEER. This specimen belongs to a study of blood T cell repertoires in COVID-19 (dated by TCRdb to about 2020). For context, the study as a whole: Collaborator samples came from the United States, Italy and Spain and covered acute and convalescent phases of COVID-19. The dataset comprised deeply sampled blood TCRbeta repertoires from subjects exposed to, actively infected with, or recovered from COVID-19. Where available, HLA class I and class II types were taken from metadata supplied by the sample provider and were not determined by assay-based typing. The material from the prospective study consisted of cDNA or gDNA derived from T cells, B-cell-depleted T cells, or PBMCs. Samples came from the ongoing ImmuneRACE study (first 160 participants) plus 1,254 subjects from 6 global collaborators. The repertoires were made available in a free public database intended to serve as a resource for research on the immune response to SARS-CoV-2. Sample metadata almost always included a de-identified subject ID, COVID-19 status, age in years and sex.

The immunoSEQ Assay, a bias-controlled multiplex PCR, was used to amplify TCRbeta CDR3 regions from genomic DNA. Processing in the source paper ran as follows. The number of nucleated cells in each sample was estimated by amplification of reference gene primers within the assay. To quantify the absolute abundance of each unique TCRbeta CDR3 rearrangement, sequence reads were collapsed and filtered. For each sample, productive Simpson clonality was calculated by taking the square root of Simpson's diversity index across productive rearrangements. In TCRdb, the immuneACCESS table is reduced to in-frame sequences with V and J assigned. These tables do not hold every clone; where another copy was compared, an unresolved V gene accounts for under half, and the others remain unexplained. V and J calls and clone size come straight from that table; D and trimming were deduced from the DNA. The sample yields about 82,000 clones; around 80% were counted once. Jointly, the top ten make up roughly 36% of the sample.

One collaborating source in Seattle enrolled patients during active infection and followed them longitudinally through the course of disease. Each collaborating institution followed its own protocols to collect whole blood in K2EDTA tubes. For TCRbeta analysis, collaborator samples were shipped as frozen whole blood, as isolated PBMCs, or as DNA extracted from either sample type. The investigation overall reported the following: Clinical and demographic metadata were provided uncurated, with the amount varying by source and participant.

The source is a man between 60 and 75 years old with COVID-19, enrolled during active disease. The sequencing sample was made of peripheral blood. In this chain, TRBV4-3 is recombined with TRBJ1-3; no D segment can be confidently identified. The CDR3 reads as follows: CASSLGSYGNTIYF. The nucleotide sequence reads TGCGCCAGCAGCCTAGGTAGCTACGGAAACACCATATATTTT.